These 6 T cell receptor beta chains were sequenced from one sample in a study of identical twins. TCRdb re-analysed the 5' RACE reads in MiXCR, keeping a single row per CDR3 protein. Of around 220,000 distinct CDR3 sequences in the sample, 11% to 15% are singletons; the top ten hold 8.5% to 10%. The sequencing sample was made of memory (CD45RO+) T cells sorted from blood. The origin of the receptors is a woman in her late teens or twenties in good health.

The CDR3 here is CASSLGRGGGRTDTQYF. As DNA, the CDR3 is TGTGCCAGCAGTCTCGGGCGGGGTGGGGGTCGCACAGATACGCAGTATTTT. The J gene is TRBJ2-3, the V gene TRBV27; the D gene is possibly TRBD2 (6 bases). V lost 5 bases, J lost 1 base, and 19 bases lay in between. The CDR3 consists of 17 residues. The germline V gene has CDR1 MNHEY and CDR2 SMNVEV (reference sequence).

The sample holds a few counts of this clonotype. The chain combines TRBV20-1 with TRBJ2-1; D might be TRBD2 (6 bases). The length of the CDR3 is 15 residues. The V and J ends lost 6 bases and 7 bases respectively, with 22 bases between them. The germline V gene encodes CDR1 DFQATT and CDR2 SNEGSKA (reference sequence). The CDR3, as DNA: TGCAGTGCCCACAGGTGGGGGGAGGCCAAGAATGAGCAGTTCTTC. Translating it yields CSAHRWGEAKNEQFF.

This chain links TRBV9 with TRBJ1-1; the D is unclear. With 2 bases removed from V and 3 bases from J, the gap between germline ends came to 14 bases. The CDR3 is 15 amino acids. Germline V lookup: CDR1 SGDLS, CDR2 YYNGEE. Here the CDR3 reads CASSVAPNGYTEAFF. The CDR3 DNA reads TGTGCCAGCAGCGTTGCCCCAAACGGATACACTGAAGCTTTCTTT.

The J gene is TRBJ1-2, the V gene TRBV29-1, with 11 bases that match TRBD1. V lost 6 bases to trimming and J lost 7 bases; unmatched junction nucleotides: 4. Germline V gives CDR1 SQVTM, CDR2 ANQGSEA. CDR3 length: 12 residues. CDR3 coding DNA: TGCAGCGTAGGACAGGGGGCAAGTGGCTACACCTTC. Translated, it gives CSVGQGASGYTF.

The V call is TRBV20-1, the J call TRBJ1-2; D unclear. Trimming pared 4 bases from V and 8 bases from J, leaving 17 bases between. Germline-derived CDR1 and CDR2 are DFQATT and SNEGSKA (reference sequence). The CDR3 runs 13 residues. The CDR3 DNA sequence: TGCAGTGCTATTCTGCAGAATCAAAACGGCTACACCTTC. This encodes CSAILQNQNGYTF.

The genes are TRBV7-2 and TRBJ1-5; no reliable D call. Per the germline V gene, CDR1 is SGHTA and CDR2 is FQGNSA. This CDR3 comprises 15 residues. V lost 1 base, J lost 1 base, and 8 bases lay in between. The CDR3: CASSLEPGSNQPQHF. CDR3 sequence (DNA): TGTGCCAGCAGCTTAGAACCAGGCAGCAATCAGCCCCAGCATTTT.